The 21 T cell receptor beta chains reported below all come from one sample, sequenced in a study of liver allograft versus peripheral blood T cells. At the level of the study: T cell receptor repertoires in transplanted livers were compared with those in recipients' peripheral blood.

One entry per CDR3 protein results from TCRdb running MiXCR on the reads. The table lists a few thousand distinct CDR3 sequences, around 17% of them singletons. The receptors originated from a human patient who had a liver transplant. The graft donor may have contributed some T cells.

This clonotype is classed as medium-sized. The V gene is TRBV19, the J gene TRBJ1-1; 7 bases match TRBD1. The CDR3 contains 15 residues. V lost 7 bases, J lost 0 bases, and 8 bases stayed unmatched. Germline V gives CDR1 LNHDA, CDR2 SQIVND (reference sequence). CDR3: CASNVRGRVNTEAFF. The CDR3 DNA follows: TGTGCCAGTAACGTGAGGGGGCGAGTGAACACTGAAGCTTTCTTT.

This clonotype rates as medium-sized. CDR3 sequence reads: CASSPITQGTSTDTQYF. CDR3 bases: TGTGCCAGCTCACCAATCACACAGGGGACTAGCACAGATACGCAGTATTTT. The chain has TRBV18 and TRBJ2-3, with D possibly being TRBD1 (7 bases). This CDR3 has 17 residues. The germline V gene has CDR1 KGHSH and CDR2 LQKENI. The V end was cut by 2 bases, the J end by 0 bases, with 15 bases between.

This clonotype rates as medium-sized (0.01 to 0.1%). The chain has TRBV7-2 and TRBJ1-1; no clear D. Looked up from germline, CDR1 is SGHTA and CDR2 is FQGNSA. The CDR3 runs 13 residues. The V gene lost 5 bases and the J gene lost 1 base, with 8 bases spanning the gap. The CDR3 DNA follows: TGTGCCAGCAGCCTATGGACGAACACTGAAGCTTTCTTT. This encodes CASSLWTNTEAFF.

This clonotype is medium-sized in the sample. This rearrangement joins TRBV27 to TRBJ1-2; 8 nucleotides line up with TRBD1. The trim removed 4 bases at V and 5 bases at J, leaving 3 bases unmatched. The CDR3 is made up of 13 amino acids. Per germline, CDR1 MNHEY and CDR2 SMNVEV (reference sequence). Written as DNA, the CDR3 is TGTGCCAGCAGTTCCTGGACAGGGTATGGCTACACCTTC. Protein: CASSSWTGYGYTF.

This clonotype was seen more than once but under ten times. The chain recombines TRBV20-1 with TRBJ2-7; D is perhaps TRBD2 (7 bases). Between the trimmed V and J ends, which lost 4 bases and 0 bases, there was a span of 16 bases. The CDR3 loop spans 15 amino acids. CDR1 and CDR2 from the germline V gene are DFQATT and SNEGSKA (reference sequence). In DNA, the CDR3 is TGCAGTGCTACAGGTTGGGCGGGGGCCTCCTACGAGCAGTACTTC. Translating it yields CSATGWAGASYEQYF.

The sample holds a few counts of this clonotype. The chain carries TRBV7-3 and TRBJ2-7; TRBD1 agrees at 8 bases. The germline CDR1 and CDR2 sequences are SGHTA and FQGTGA. The CDR3 is 15 amino acids. V lost 1 base to trimming and J lost 4 bases; unmatched junction nucleotides: 6. The CDR3, as DNA: TGTGCCAGCAGCTTAAACGCAGGGGGCATATACGAGCAGTACTTC. This translates into CASSLNAGGIYEQYF.

Concerning this clonotype: The germline gene is not matched at one end of the junction; a read error may be the cause. The CDR3 nucleotides read TGCATTGCTAGAGATCTGGACGAGGCCCTTTCGGGAGGGGGGTACGAGCAGTACTTC. Translating it yields CIARDLDEALSGGGYEQYF. The chain combines TRBV20-1 with TRBJ2-7, with 8 bases identical to TRBD2. The CDR3 runs to 19 residues. Germline values: CDR1 DFQATT, CDR2 SNEGSKA (reference sequence).

This clonotype has ten or more counts. The chain joins TRBV18 to TRBJ2-7; 7 bases are shared with TRBD1. V gave up 0 bases and J gave up 1 base; unmatched junction bases: 6. This CDR3 is built from 16 residues. Germline V gene data show CDR1 as KGHSH and CDR2 as LQKENI. CDR3 amino acids: CASSPPKGARSYEQYF. CDR3 nucleotides: TGTGCCAGCTCACCACCGAAGGGGGCAAGGTCCTACGAGCAGTACTTC.

The chain carries TRBV7-9 and TRBJ2-1; a possible D gene is TRBD1 (6 bases). Germline V gene data show CDR1 as SEHNR and CDR2 as FQNEAQ (reference sequence). The CDR3 extends over 12 amino acids. Deletions cut 6 bases from V and 6 bases from J, with 9 bases between. In DNA form, the CDR3 reads TGTGCCAGCAGTCGAGGGGGCAATGAGCAGTTCTTC. Protein: CASSRGGNEQFF. The whole variable domain, remainder taken from reference TRBV7-9 and TRBJ2-1, is DTGVSQNPRHKITKRGQNVTFRCDPISEHNRLYWYRQTLGQGPEFLTYFQNEAQLEKSRLLSDRFSAERPKGSFSTLEIQRTEQGDSAMYLCASSRGGNEQFFGPGTRLTVL.

The chain employs TRBV6-6 and TRBJ2-1; D remains unclear. The CDR3 runs 13 residues. Germline assignment: CDR1 MNHNY and CDR2 SVGAGI (reference sequence). The ends were cut back, 3 bases at V and 5 bases at J, with 8 bases in the middle. The CDR3 spells CASSYFDNNEQFF. The CDR3 nucleotides are TGTGCCAGCAGTTATTTTGACAACAATGAGCAGTTCTTC.

The chain is built from TRBV7-2 and TRBJ2-2; D may be TRBD2 (5 bases). Germline CDR1 reads SGHTA; CDR2 reads FQGNSA. The CDR3 is 14 residues long. Trimming removed 3 bases from V and 5 bases from J, with 10 bases in between. The CDR3, as DNA: TGTGCCAGCAGCTTGTATGGCGGGACCGGGGAGCTGTTTTTT. Translating it yields CASSLYGGTGELFF.

This clonotype was detected ten times or more. The genes are TRBV9 and TRBJ2-3, with 9 bases matching TRBD2. This CDR3 contains 16 residues. The germline gives CDR1 SGDLS, CDR2 YYNGEE. The ends lost 4 bases at V and 0 bases at J; junction bases unmatched: 6. The CDR3 DNA reads TGTGCCAGCAGCCCCCTAGCGGGATTAAGCACAGATACGCAGTATTTT. Residues: CASSPLAGLSTDTQYF.

Relative to its sample, this clonotype is medium-sized (0.01 to 0.1%). The chain recombines TRBV18 with TRBJ1-1; TRBD1 matches 9 bases. The CDR3 runs 15 residues. In germline, CDR1 is KGHSH, CDR2 LQKENI. Trimming took 3 bases from V and 3 from J; bases not matched to a gene: 5. The CDR3 DNA reads TGTGCCAGCTCACCTCCTTGGACAGGGGACACTGAAGCTTTCTTT. Translated, it gives CASSPPWTGDTEAFF.

The table lists this clonotype with many counts. The rearrangement uses TRBV20-1 and TRBJ2-5; either TRBD1 or TRBD2 may supply D (6 bases each). The CDR3 runs to 15 residues. Trimming removed 6 bases from V and 5 bases from J, with 22 bases in between. Germline CDR1 is DFQATT and CDR2 is SNEGSKA (reference sequence). In DNA form, the CDR3 reads TGCAGTGCCCCCGGGGATGGGGGGCCCAGGGAGACCCAGTACTTC. This sequence encodes CSAPGDGGPRETQYF.

Ten or more counts support this clonotype. The V gene is TRBV27, the J gene TRBJ2-1; TRBD1 matches 8 bases. Germline CDR1 and CDR2: MNHEY and SMNVEV (reference sequence). This CDR3 comprises 15 residues. J gave up 4 bases and V 6 bases, and 8 bases lay outside the gene matches. In DNA form, the CDR3 reads TGTGCCAGCAGCTTCGCCGGGACAGGATACAATGAGCAGTTCTTC. Amino acid sequence: CASSFAGTGYNEQFF.

This clonotype was seen repeatedly, ten times or more. The chain carries TRBV6-1 and TRBJ2-7; weak D call: TRBD2 (5 bases). This CDR3 spans 13 amino acids. Germline V gene lookup returns CDR1 MNHNS and CDR2 SASEGT. Between the trimmed V and J ends, which lost 3 bases and 2 bases, there was a span of 8 bases. CDR3 coding DNA: TGTGCCAGCAGTGACCTAGCTACCTACGAGCAGTACTTC. It encodes CASSDLATYEQYF.

This clonotype is judged medium-sized. The gene calls are TRBV27 and TRBJ2-1; no clear D gene. This CDR3 contains 12 residues. V was pared by 4 bases and J by 3 bases, with 4 bases between. Germline CDR1 is MNHEY and CDR2 is SMNVEV (reference sequence). The CDR3 DNA sequence: TGTGCCAGCAGTTCTAACTACAATGAGCAGTTCTTC. This sequence encodes CASSSNYNEQFF.

In this sample, this clonotype turned up many times. The chain has TRBV19 and TRBJ1-1, with D unresolved. The V gene's germline CDR1 is LNHDA and CDR2 SQIVND (reference sequence). Trimming shortened V by 7 bases and J by 0 bases, and 12 bases separated the two germline ends. This CDR3 has 14 amino acids. The CDR3: CASTETQMNTEAFF. CDR3 in DNA: TGTGCCAGTACGGAGACACAGATGAACACTGAAGCTTTCTTT.

Only a few counts were recorded for this clonotype. The chain employs TRBV5-6 and TRBJ2-7; either TRBD1 or TRBD2 may supply D (6 bases each). Looked up from germline, CDR1 is SGHDT and CDR2 is YYEEEE. The ends were cut back, 2 bases at V and 2 bases at J, with 14 bases in the middle. The CDR3 is 15 residues long. The CDR3 DNA follows: TGTGCCAGCAGCTTCCGGGGGCGAGGGGCCTACGAGCAGTACTTC. As protein: CASSFRGRGAYEQYF.

This chain links TRBV6-1 with TRBJ2-3; 13 bases are shared with TRBD2. The CDR3 loop spans 15 amino acids. Unmatched junction bases numbered 3, after V lost 7 bases and J lost 2 bases. Germline CDR1 is MNHNS and CDR2 is SASEGT. In nucleotides, the CDR3 is TGTGCCAGCAACGGACTAGCGGGGGACACAGATACGCAGTATTTT. As protein: CASNGLAGDTDTQYF.

The chain uses TRBV11-2 and TRBJ2-1; perhaps TRBD2 as D (5 bases). Germline V gene sequence: CDR1 SGHAT, CDR2 FQNNGV. Trimming took off 2 bases at V and 0 bases at J, with 14 bases between the two ends. The CDR3 consists of 17 residues. The CDR3 protein is CASSLYGVASSYNEQFF. The CDR3 DNA follows: TGTGCCAGCAGCTTATACGGGGTCGCGAGCTCCTACAATGAGCAGTTCTTC.